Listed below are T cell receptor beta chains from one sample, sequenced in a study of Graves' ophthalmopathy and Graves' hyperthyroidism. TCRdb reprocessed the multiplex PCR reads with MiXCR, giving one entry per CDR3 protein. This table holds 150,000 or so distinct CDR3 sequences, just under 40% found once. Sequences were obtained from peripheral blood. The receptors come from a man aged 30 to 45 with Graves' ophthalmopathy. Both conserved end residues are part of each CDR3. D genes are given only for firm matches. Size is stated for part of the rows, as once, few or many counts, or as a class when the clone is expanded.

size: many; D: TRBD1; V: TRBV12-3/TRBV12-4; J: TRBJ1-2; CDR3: CASSFPGRGLYGYTF; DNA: TGTGCCAGCAGTTTCCCGGGCAGGGGGCTATATGGCTACACCTTC
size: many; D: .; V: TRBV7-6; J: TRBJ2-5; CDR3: CASSPNRAAGETQYF; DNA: TGTGCCAGCAGCCCGAACCGTGCGGCCGGAGAGACCCAGTACTTC
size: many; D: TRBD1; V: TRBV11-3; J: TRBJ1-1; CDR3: CASSHGTGRGTEAFF; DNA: TGTGCCAGCAGCCACGGGACAGGGCGGGGCACTGAAGCTTTCTTT
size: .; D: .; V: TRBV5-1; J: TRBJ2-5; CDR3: CASSRDGETQYF; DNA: TGCGCCAGCAGCCGAGACGGAGAGACCCAGTACTTC
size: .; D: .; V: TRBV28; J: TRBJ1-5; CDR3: CASSLGGWGNQPQHF; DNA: TGTGCCAGCAGCCTCGGGGGATGGGGCAATCAGCCCCAGCATTTT
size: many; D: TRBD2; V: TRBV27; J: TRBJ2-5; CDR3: CASSSISLLAGDETQYF; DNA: TGTGCCAGCAGTTCTATATCACTACTAGCGGGAGACGAGACCCAGTACTTC
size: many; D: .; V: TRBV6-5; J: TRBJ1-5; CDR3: CASSPLRVNNQPQHF; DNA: TGTGCCAGCAGTCCCCTTAGGGTGAACAATCAGCCCCAGCATTTT
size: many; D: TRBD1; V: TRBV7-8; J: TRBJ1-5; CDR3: CASRRQGRYSNQPQHF; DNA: TGTGCCAGCAGAAGACAGGGACGATATAGCAATCAGCCCCAGCATTTT
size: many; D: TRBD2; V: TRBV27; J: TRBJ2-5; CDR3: CASSFRGSGRWETQYF; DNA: TGTGCCAGCAGTTTCCGAGGTAGCGGGAGATGGGAGACCCAGTACTTC
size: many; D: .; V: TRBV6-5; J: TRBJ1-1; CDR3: CASSYSRGAGNTEAFF; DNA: TGTGCCAGCAGTTACTCCCGGGGGGCTGGGAACACTGAAGCTTTCTTT
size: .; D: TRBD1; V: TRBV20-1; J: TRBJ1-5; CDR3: CSVTGGNNQPQHF; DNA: TGCAGTGTGACAGGGGGCAATAATCAGCCCCAGCATTTT
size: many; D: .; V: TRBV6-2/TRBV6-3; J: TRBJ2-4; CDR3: CASTYQGTQNIQYF; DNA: TGTGCCAGCACTTACCAGGGTACTCAAAACATTCAGTACTTC
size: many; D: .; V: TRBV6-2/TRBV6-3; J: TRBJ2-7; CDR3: CASSFTDIYEQYF; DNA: TGTGCCAGCAGCTTCACGGATATCTACGAGCAGTACTTC
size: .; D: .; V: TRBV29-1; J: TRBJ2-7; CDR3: CSVEDTPGTLAGSYEQYF; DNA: TGCAGCGTTGAAGACACCCCCGGAACGCTGGCGGGCTCCTACGAGCAGTACTTC
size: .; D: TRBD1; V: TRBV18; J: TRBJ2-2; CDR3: CASSPLTGTGLPGELFF; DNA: TGTGCCAGCTCACCACTAACCGGGACAGGGCTTCCCGGGGAGCTGTTTTTT
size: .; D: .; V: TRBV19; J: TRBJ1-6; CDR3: CASSPIHLGYSSPLHF; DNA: TGTGCCAGTAGTCCGATCCACCTGGGATATAGTTCACCCCTCCACTTT
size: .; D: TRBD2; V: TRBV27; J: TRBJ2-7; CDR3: CASSLLTSGSYEQYF; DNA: TGTGCCAGCAGTTTGTTAACTAGCGGATCCTACGAGCAGTACTTC
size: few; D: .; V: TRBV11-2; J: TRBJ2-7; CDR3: CASSAYTGNGDEQYF; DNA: TGTGCCAGCAGCGCGTATACAGGAAACGGGGACGAGCAGTACTTC
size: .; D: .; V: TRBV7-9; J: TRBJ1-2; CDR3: CASSLSSDSPYYTF; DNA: TGTGCCAGCAGCTTATCATCAGACTCCCCCTACTACACCTTC
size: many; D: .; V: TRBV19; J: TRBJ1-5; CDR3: CASSIRNRGDNQPQHF; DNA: TGTGCCAGTAGTATCAGGAATCGGGGCGACAATCAGCCCCAGCATTTT
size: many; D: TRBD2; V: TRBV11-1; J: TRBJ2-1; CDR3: CASSFWPGLAIYNEQFF; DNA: TGTGCCAGCAGCTTCTGGCCGGGACTAGCGATCTACAATGAGCAGTTCTTC
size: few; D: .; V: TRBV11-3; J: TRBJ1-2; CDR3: CASSPDSTRGGYTF; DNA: TGTGCCAGCAGTCCCGACTCTACCCGGGGCGGCTACACCTTC
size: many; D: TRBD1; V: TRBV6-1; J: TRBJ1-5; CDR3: CASSQTGEGNQPQHF; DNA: TGTGCCAGCAGTCAAACAGGGGAGGGCAATCAGCCCCAGCATTTT
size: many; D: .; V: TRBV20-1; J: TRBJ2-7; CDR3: CSARPSYEQYF; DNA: TGCAGTGCTAGACCCTCCTACGAGCAGTACTTC
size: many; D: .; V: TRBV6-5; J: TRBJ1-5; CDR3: CASSYSVSNQPQHF; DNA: TGTGCCAGCAGTTACTCGGTGTCCAATCAGCCCCAGCATTTT
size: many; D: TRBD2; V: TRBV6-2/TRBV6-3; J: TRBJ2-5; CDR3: CASRDSGRGETQYF; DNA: TGTGCCAGCAGAGATAGCGGGAGAGGAGAGACCCAGTACTTC
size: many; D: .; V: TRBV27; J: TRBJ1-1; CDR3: CASSSYGAGMSTEAFF; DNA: TGTGCCAGCAGCTCCTATGGGGCAGGGATGAGTACTGAAGCTTTCTTT
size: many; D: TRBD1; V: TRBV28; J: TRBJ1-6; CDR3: CASSFRPTGRYNSPLHF; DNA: TGTGCCAGCAGTTTCCGCCCGACAGGGCGATATAATTCACCCCTCCACTTT
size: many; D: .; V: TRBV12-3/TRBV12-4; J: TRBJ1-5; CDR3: CASSLGEISNQPQHF; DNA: TGTGCCAGCAGCCTCGGGGAAATTAGCAATCAGCCCCAGCATTTT
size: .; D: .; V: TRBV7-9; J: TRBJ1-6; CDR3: CASSLVSGKGSPLHF; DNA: TGTGCCAGCAGCTTAGTATCAGGGAAGGGGTCACCCCTCCACTTT
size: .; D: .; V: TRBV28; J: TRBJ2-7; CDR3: CSSSFRVGSPYEQYF; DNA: TGTTCCAGCAGTTTCAGGGTCGGAAGCCCCTACGAGCAGTACTTC
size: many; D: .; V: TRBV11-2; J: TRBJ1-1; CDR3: CASSSREIPMNTEAFF; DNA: TGTGCCAGCAGCTCGCGGGAGATCCCCATGAACACTGAAGCTTTCTTT
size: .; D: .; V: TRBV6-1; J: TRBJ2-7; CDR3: CAGQQGAYEQYF; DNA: TGTGCCGGCCAACAGGGAGCCTACGAGCAGTACTTC
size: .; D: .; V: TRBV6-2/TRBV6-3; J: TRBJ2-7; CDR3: CASSSARVAYEQYF; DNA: TGTGCCAGCAGTTCCGCTAGAGTCGCCTACGAGCAGTACTTC
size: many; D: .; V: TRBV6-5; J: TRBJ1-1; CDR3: CASSKNGMVDTEAFF; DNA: TGTGCCAGCAGCAAAAATGGGATGGTGGACACTGAAGCTTTCTTT
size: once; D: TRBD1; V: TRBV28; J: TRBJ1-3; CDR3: CASSFPGQGNTIYF; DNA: TGTGCCAGCAGTTTCCCGGGACAGGGAAACACCATATATTTT
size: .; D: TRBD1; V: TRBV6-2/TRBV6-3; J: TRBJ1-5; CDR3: CASSYSTGSSNQPQHF; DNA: TGTGCCAGCAGTTACTCGACAGGGTCTAGCAATCAGCCCCAGCATTTT
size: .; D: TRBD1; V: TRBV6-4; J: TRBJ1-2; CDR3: CASSDSPGQGALLTF; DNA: TGTGCCAGCAGTGACTCTCCGGGACAGGGGGCGTTATTGACCTTC
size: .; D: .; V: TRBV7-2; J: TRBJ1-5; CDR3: CASSPTGPHQPQHF; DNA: TGTGCCAGCAGCCCTACAGGGCCCCATCAGCCCCAGCATTTT
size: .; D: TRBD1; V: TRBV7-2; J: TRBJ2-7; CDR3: CASSLAGGWYEQYF; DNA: TGTGCCAGCAGCTTAGCAGGGGGCTGGTACGAGCAGTACTTC
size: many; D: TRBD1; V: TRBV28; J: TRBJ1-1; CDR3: CASSLNRGYTEAFF; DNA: TGTGCCAGCAGTTTAAACAGGGGATACACTGAAGCTTTCTTT
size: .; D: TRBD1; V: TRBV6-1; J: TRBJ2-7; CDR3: CASSGRDSPYYEQYF; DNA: TGTGCCAGCAGCGGAAGGGACAGTCCCTACTACGAGCAGTACTTC
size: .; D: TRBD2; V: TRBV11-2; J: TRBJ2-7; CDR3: CASSSLAGLAGGEQYF; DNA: TGTGCCAGCAGCTCCTTGGCGGGACTAGCGGGAGGCGAGCAGTACTTC
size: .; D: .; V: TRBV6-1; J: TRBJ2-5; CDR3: CASNPLRTKNQETQYF; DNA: TGTGCCAGCAATCCCCTACGGACGAAAAACCAAGAGACCCAGTACTTC
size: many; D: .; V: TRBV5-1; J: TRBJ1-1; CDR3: CASSLTDTEAFF; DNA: TGCGCCAGCAGCTTGACAGACACTGAAGCTTTCTTT
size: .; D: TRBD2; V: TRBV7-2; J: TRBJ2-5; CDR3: CASSLAGGLGETQYF; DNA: TGTGCCAGCAGCTTAGCAGGGGGACTAGGAGAGACCCAGTACTTC
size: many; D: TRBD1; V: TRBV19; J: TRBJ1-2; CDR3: CASSMPGGLTRGYTF; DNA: TGTGCCAGTAGTATGCCAGGGGGCCTAACTCGAGGCTACACCTTC